The 25 T cell receptor beta chains below were found in one sample sequenced in a study of shared clonotypes between healthy human individuals. The assay was immunoSEQ multiplex PCR, and TCRdb's table has in-frame clones only and misses some. The sample contains fewer than 600,000 clones, 60% to 85% of which appear only once. Sequenced input: PBMCs. Every receptor here comes from a woman in her thirties or forties in good health. Some clones in this sample may be carry-over from other donors' samples.

The V call is TRBV19, the J call TRBJ2-7; 11 bases agree with TRBD1. V was clipped by 4 bases and J by 7 bases; unmatched bases: 6. This CDR3 spans 14 amino acids. Germline-derived CDR1 and CDR2 are LNHDA and SQIVND (reference sequence). The CDR3 here is CASSTPGQGVEQYF. CDR3 DNA: TGTGCCAGTAGTACACCGGGACAGGGGGTTGAGCAGTACTTC. Looking up the rest from reference TRBV19 and TRBJ2-7 gives the full variable domain: DGGITQSPKYLFRKEGQNVTLSCEQNLNHDAMYWYRQDPGQGLRLIYYSQIVNDFQKGDIAEGYSVSREKKESFPLTVTSAQKNPTAFYLCASSTPGQGVEQYFGPGTRLTVT.

The chain employs TRBV28 and TRBJ2-7; D is ambiguous. With 3 bases removed from V and 4 bases from J, the gap between germline ends came to 13 bases. CDR3 length equals 14 residues. The germline CDR1 and CDR2 sequences are MDHEN and SYDVKM. CDR3 nucleotide sequence: TGTGCCAGCAGTTTTAAGGTGGGTCGGTACGAGCAGTACTTC. This encodes CASSFKVGRYEQYF.

This clone was observed once. The gene calls are TRBV7-9 and TRBJ2-6; 9 nucleotides match TRBD1. With V trimmed by 1 base and J by 0 bases, 4 bases remained unmatched. Per the germline V gene, CDR1 is SEHNR and CDR2 is FQNEAQ (reference sequence). The CDR3 has 18 residues. CDR3 coding DNA: TGTGCCAGCAGCTTAGAGCGGGACAGGGCCTCTGGGGCCAACGTCCTGACTTTC. As protein: CASSLERDRASGANVLTF.

The V gene is TRBV10-2, the J gene TRBJ2-1, with D hard to call. The V end lost 7 bases, the J end lost 5 bases, and 12 bases lay between the germline ends. Looked up from germline, CDR1 is WSHSY and CDR2 is SAAADI. The CDR3 runs to 13 residues. In DNA, the CDR3 is TGCGCCAGCAAGGCCGGCCGAGACAATGAGCAGTTCTTC. Protein sequence: CASKAGRDNEQFF.

The chain couples TRBV28 to TRBJ2-5; D possibly matches TRBD1 or TRBD2 (7 bases each). The germline gives CDR1 MDHEN, CDR2 SYDVKM. This CDR3 has 16 amino acids. The V end was cut by 6 bases, the J end by 1 base, with 18 bases between. DNA for the CDR3: TGTGCCAGCAGAGAAGCGGGACAGTTTTTCCAAGAGACCCAGTACTTC. Its translation: CASREAGQFFQETQYF.

This clone has just one count. One end of the junction fails to match germline, which may point to a read error. The V gene is TRBV2, the J gene TRBJ1-1; D is uncertain. The CDR3 loop spans 13 amino acids. CDR1 and CDR2 from the germline V gene are SNHLY and FYNNEI. The CDR3 DNA reads TGTGCCAGCAATGAAGGGCGGGCCACTGAAGCTTTCTTT. The encoded protein is CASNEGRATEAFF.

This sequence joins TRBV5-1 and TRBJ1-6; D is unresolved. Germline V gene sequence: CDR1 SGHRS, CDR2 YFSETQ. This CDR3 has 15 amino acids. V lost 4 bases to trimming and J lost 10 bases, with 18 bases between them. CDR3 sequence (DNA): TGCGCCAGCAGCCAGAGTGCCGGGTCCGGATCACCCCTCCACTTT. Translated: CASSQSAGSGSPLHF.

The chain links TRBV5-1 to TRBJ1-1; no firm D call. The V end lost 6 bases, the J end lost 3 bases, and 12 bases lay between the germline ends. This CDR3 spans 13 amino acids. Germline CDR1 is SGHRS and CDR2 is YFSETQ. This CDR3 is CASKEITHTEAFF. The CDR3 coding sequence is TGCGCCAGCAAAGAAATTACCCACACTGAAGCTTTCTTT.

The chain has TRBV10-1 and TRBJ1-5; no clear D. The CDR3 contains 13 residues. Looked up from germline, CDR1 is WNHNN and CDR2 is SYGVQD (reference sequence). V was clipped by 3 bases and J by 5 bases, with 8 bases between them. The CDR3 DNA is TGCGCCAGCAGTGAAGGACCCCATCAGCCCCAGCATTTT. Its translation is CASSEGPHQPQHF.

This chain links TRBV14 with TRBJ2-7; 8 bases align to TRBD2. The CDR3 totals 16 residues. V was clipped by 4 bases and J by 0 bases; unmatched bases: 8. The germline gives CDR1 SGHDN, CDR2 FVKESK. CDR3 nucleotide sequence: TGTGCCAGCAGCCCCTCCTCAGCGGGAGTCTCCTACGAGCAGTACTTC. This translates into CASSPSSAGVSYEQYF. The full variable domain, its missing parts supplied by reference TRBV14 and TRBJ2-7, is EAGVTQFPSHSVIEKGQTVTLRCDPISGHDNLYWYRRVMGKEIKFLLHFVKESKQDESGMPNNRFLAERTGGTYSTLKVQPAELEDSGVYFCASSPSSAGVSYEQYFGPGTRLTVT.

With regard to this clone: This may be a read error, as it is one base from a much larger clone. The identical CDR3 is also encoded by other nucleotide sequences in the sample. The chain carries TRBV5-4 and TRBJ2-5; TRBD2 aligns across 12 bases. The trim removed 4 bases at V and 4 bases at J, leaving 2 bases unmatched. From germline, CDR1 is SGHNT and CDR2 YYREEE (reference sequence). CDR3 size: 14 residues. The CDR3 spells CASSLGLAGETQYF. The CDR3 DNA sequence: TGTGCCAGCAGCCTGGGACTAGCGGGAGAGACCCAGTACTTC.

This CDR3 reads CASRDNRGTDTQYF. The DNA of the CDR3 is TGTGCCAGCAGAGATAACAGGGGCACAGATACGCAGTATTTT. The rearrangement joins TRBV6-1 to TRBJ2-3; tentatively, D is TRBD1 (6 bases). This CDR3 has 14 amino acids. Trimming shortened V by 6 bases and J by 1 base, and 11 bases separated the two germline ends. Looked up from germline, CDR1 is MNHNS and CDR2 is SASEGT.

The chain carries TRBV28 and TRBJ2-1; D remains unclear. This CDR3 spans 11 amino acids. Germline V gives CDR1 MDHEN, CDR2 SYDVKM. V lost 8 bases, J lost 4 bases, and 6 bases lay in between. In DNA, the CDR3 is TGTGCCAGCGAGCGATACAATGAGCAGTTCTTC. This codes for CASERYNEQFF.

This sequence joins TRBV2 and TRBJ2-7; D may match TRBD1 or TRBD2 (5 bases each). The CDR3 contains 15 residues. Germline V lookup: CDR1 SNHLY, CDR2 FYNNEI. Between the trimmed V and J ends, which lost 10 bases and 1 base, there was a span of 20 bases. The CDR3 DNA is TGTGCCACCGGGACGACGAGATGGGGTTCCTACGAGCAGTACTTC. As protein: CATGTTRWGSYEQYF. Using reference TRBV2 and TRBJ2-7 for the parts outside the CDR3, the full variable domain is EPEVTQTPSHQVTQMGQEVILRCVPISNHLYFYWYRQILGQKVEFLVSFYNNEISEKSEIFDDQFSVERPDGSNFTLKIRSTKLEDSAMYFCATGTTRWGSYEQYFGPGTRLTVT.

The V and J genes are TRBV11-2 and TRBJ2-7; maybe TRBD1 (5 bases). Trimming removed 4 bases from V and 0 bases from J, with 10 bases in between. Germline values: CDR1 SGHAT, CDR2 FQNNGV. The CDR3 length is 14 residues. CDR3 loop: CASSSRQGSYEQYF. CDR3 DNA: TGTGCCAGCAGCTCCAGGCAGGGCTCCTACGAGCAGTACTTC.

V gene TRBV27 combines with J gene TRBJ2-1; 7 nucleotides align to TRBD1. The CDR3 loop spans 14 amino acids. With 6 bases clipped from V and 4 bases from J, the junction kept 6 bases outside the gene matches. Per the germline V gene, CDR1 is MNHEY and CDR2 is SMNVEV (reference sequence). CDR3 DNA sequence: TGTGCCAGCAGACGGACAGGCGATTACAATGAGCAGTTCTTC. It yields the protein CASRRTGDYNEQFF.

This clone was recorded at least ten times. The chain combines TRBV28 with TRBJ1-2; maybe TRBD1 (5 bases). The CDR3 consists of 16 residues. CDR1 and CDR2 from the germline V gene are MDHEN and SYDVKM. V gave up 2 bases and J gave up 4 bases, with 17 bases separating them. The CDR3 DNA follows: TGTGCCAGCAGTTTAGGGATGAGGGGATGGAGCTATGGCTACACCTTC. Amino acids: CASSLGMRGWSYGYTF.

This rearrangement joins TRBV19 to TRBJ1-3; 9 bases are shared with TRBD1. Germline V lookup: CDR1 LNHDA, CDR2 SQIVND (reference sequence). Losses at the gene ends were 7 bases for V and 0 bases for J; bases not matched to a gene: 4. CDR3 length: 15 amino acids. CDR3 amino acids: CASKGTGRSGNTIYF. For the CDR3, the DNA is TGTGCCAGTAAGGGGACAGGGCGCTCTGGAAACACCATATATTTT.

In this sample, this clone turned up once. The chain recombines TRBV6-1 with TRBJ2-2; D tentatively reads TRBD1 or TRBD2 (6 bases each). Germline loops: CDR1 MNHNS, CDR2 SASEGT. V shed 3 bases and J shed 0 bases, with 14 bases lying between them. The CDR3 runs 17 residues. In nucleotides, the CDR3 is TGTGCCAGCAGTGAGCGGGACACACGTTCGAACACCGGGGAGCTGTTTTTT. Encoded protein: CASSERDTRSNTGELFF.

The chain links TRBV6-1 to TRBJ1-1; D not resolved. The CDR3 consists of 13 residues. The germline gives CDR1 MNHNS, CDR2 SASEGT. Trimming left V 4 bases short and J 1 base short, with 7 bases between. The CDR3 is CASSVGENTEAFF. DNA of the CDR3: TGTGCCAGCAGTGTTGGAGAGAACACTGAAGCTTTCTTT.

This sequence joins TRBV4-2 and TRBJ2-1; 7 nucleotides match TRBD2. The CDR3 is made up of 16 amino acids. V shed 4 bases, J shed 4 bases, and the junction held 10 bases outside the gene matches. The V gene's germline CDR1 is LGHNA and CDR2 YNFKEQ. The CDR3 reads CASSLALSGPYNEQFF. The CDR3 region has the DNA TGTGCCAGCAGCCTCGCCCTTAGCGGGCCGTACAATGAGCAGTTCTTC.

This clone appeared a few times. The CDR3: CASSSRRDPEYEQYF. As DNA, the CDR3 is TGTGCCAGCAGTTCTAGGAGGGACCCCGAGTACGAGCAGTACTTC. The chain recombines TRBV27 with TRBJ2-7, with D maybe TRBD2 (6 bases). The V end was cut by 4 bases, the J end by 4 bases, with 17 bases between. This CDR3 is built from 15 residues. In germline, CDR1 is MNHEY, CDR2 SMNVEV (reference sequence).

This sequence joins TRBV19 and TRBJ2-3; D might be TRBD2 (5 bases). The germline V and J ends were trimmed by 5 bases and 1 base, with 16 bases remaining between them. The length of the CDR3 is 16 residues. The germline V gene encodes CDR1 LNHDA and CDR2 SQIVND (reference sequence). The CDR3 bases are TGTGCCAGTAGTGCCGGCGGAGGTTTCGGCACAGATACGCAGTATTTT. This gives the protein CASSAGGGFGTDTQYF.

This chain connects TRBV5-6 to TRBJ2-1; D is perhaps TRBD2 (5 bases). Germline V gene lookup returns CDR1 SGHDT and CDR2 YYEEEE. The CDR3 is made up of 14 amino acids. The V end lost 0 bases, the J end lost 7 bases, and 11 bases lay between the germline ends. The CDR3 loop is CASSLDGMGNEQFF. The CDR3 nucleotides read TGTGCCAGCAGCTTGGACGGGATGGGGAATGAGCAGTTCTTC.

The V gene is TRBV14, the J gene TRBJ2-1; D remains unclear. From germline, CDR1 is SGHDN and CDR2 FVKESK. Trimming left V 0 bases short and J 4 bases short, with 10 bases between. CDR3 length: 15 amino acids. The CDR3 spells CASSQDGRRYNEQFF. In nucleotides, the CDR3 is TGTGCCAGCAGCCAAGATGGGCGAAGGTACAATGAGCAGTTCTTC.